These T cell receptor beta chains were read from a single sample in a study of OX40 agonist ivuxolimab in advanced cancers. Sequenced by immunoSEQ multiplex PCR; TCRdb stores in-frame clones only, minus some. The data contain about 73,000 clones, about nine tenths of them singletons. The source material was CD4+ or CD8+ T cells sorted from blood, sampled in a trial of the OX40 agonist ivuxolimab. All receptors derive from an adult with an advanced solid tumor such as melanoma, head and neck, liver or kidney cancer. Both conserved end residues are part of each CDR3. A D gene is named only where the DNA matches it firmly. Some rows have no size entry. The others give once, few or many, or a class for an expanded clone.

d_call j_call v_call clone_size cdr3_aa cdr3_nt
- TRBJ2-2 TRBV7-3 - CASSPGVPSPGELFF TGTGCCAGCAGCCCCGGGGTCCCGTCACCCGGGGAGCTGTTTTTT
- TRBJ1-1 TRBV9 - CASSVETGTEAFF TGTGCCAGCAGCGTAGAGACGGGCACTGAAGCTTTCTTT
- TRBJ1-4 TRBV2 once CASRDMGGANEKLFF TGTGCCAGCAGGGATATGGGGGGGGCTAATGAAAAACTGTTTTTT
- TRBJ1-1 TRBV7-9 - CASSLDWPNTEAFF TGTGCCAGCAGCTTAGATTGGCCGAACACTGAAGCTTTCTTT
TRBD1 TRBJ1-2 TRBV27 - CASSPPDRSNGYTF TGTGCCAGCAGCCCCCCGGACAGGTCTAACGGCTACACCTTC
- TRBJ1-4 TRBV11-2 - CASSFRVGEKLFF TGTGCCAGCAGCTTCAGGGTCGGTGAAAAACTGTTTTTT
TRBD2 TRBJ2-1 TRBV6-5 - CATKGLGLGNEQFF TGTGCCACCAAGGGACTAGGTCTGGGGAATGAGCAGTTCTTC
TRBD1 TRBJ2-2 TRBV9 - CASSETGAGELFF TGTGCCAGCAGCGAAACAGGGGCCGGGGAGCTGTTTTTT
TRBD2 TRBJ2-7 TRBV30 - CAWNLAGGREQYF TGTGCCTGGAATTTAGCGGGAGGGCGCGAGCAGTACTTC
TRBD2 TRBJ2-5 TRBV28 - CASSSPWRGTETQYF TGTGCCAGCAGCTCCCCCTGGCGGGGGACAGAGACCCAGTACTTC
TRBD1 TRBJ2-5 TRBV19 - CASSIPGTGEQYF TGTGCCAGTAGTATACCCGGGACAGGGGAGCAGTACTTC
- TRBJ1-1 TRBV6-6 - CASSSGFTEAFF TGTGCCAGCAGCTCAGGGTTCACTGAAGCTTTCTTT
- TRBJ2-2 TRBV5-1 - CASSLVQTNTGELFF TGCGCCAGCAGCTTGGTCCAAACGAACACCGGGGAGCTGTTTTTT
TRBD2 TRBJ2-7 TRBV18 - CASSPVTSSGSYEQYF TGTGCCAGCTCACCGGTGACTTCTAGCGGTAGCTACGAGCAGTACTTC
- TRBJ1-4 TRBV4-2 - CASSQVGQIELFF TGTGCCAGCAGCCAAGTTGGGCAGATTGAACTGTTTTTT
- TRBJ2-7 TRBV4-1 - CASSQSPGDRYEQYF TGCGCCAGCAGCCAGAGCCCAGGTGATAGATACGAGCAGTACTTC
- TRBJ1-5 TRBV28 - CASSRQQSAVGQPQHF TGTGCCAGCAGTCGACAGCAATCGGCCGTGGGACAGCCCCAGCATTTT
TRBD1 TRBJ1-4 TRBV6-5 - CASSKKTGPNEKLFF TGTGCCAGCAGTAAAAAGACAGGGCCTAATGAAAAACTGTTTTTT